Listed below are T cell receptor beta chains from one sample, sequenced in a study of identical twins. In TCRdb, the 5' RACE reads were re-called with MiXCR into one record per CDR3 protein. Of 230,000 or so distinct CDR3 sequences in the sample, 6.5% to 9.5% are singletons; the top ten hold about 3%. The same data also contributed to another study, on yellow fever vaccine responses in identical twins.

The sample comprised CD8+ T cells sorted from blood. All receptors derive from a woman aged 18-35 years in good health. The CDR3 runs from the conserved cysteine through the conserved F or W. A D gene is named only where the DNA matches it firmly. Some rows mark clone size as missing; the rest say once, few, many or name a class of expanded clone.

cdr3_aa	cdr3_nt	cdr3_length	v_call	j_call	clone_size	d_call
CASSFEPGHKEAFF	TGTGCCAGCAGCTTTGAACCGGGACATAAAGAAGCTTTCTTT	14	TRBV7-9	TRBJ1-1	-	-
CSARDYRGQTQYF	TGCAGTGCTAGAGATTACAGGGGGCAGACCCAGTACTTC	13	TRBV20-1	TRBJ2-5	many	TRBD1
CASSTGESVETQYF	TGTGCCAGCAGTACAGGGGAGTCGGTGGAGACCCAGTACTTC	14	TRBV6-2/TRBV6-3	TRBJ2-5	many	TRBD1
CASSLRAGGLGAEAFF	TGTGCCAGCAGTTTACGAGCAGGGGGCTTGGGTGCTGAAGCTTTCTTT	16	TRBV12-3/TRBV12-4	TRBJ1-1	-	TRBD1
CASSLESAYEQYF	TGTGCCAGCAGCTTAGAGTCGGCGTACGAGCAGTACTTC	13	TRBV5-5	TRBJ2-7	many	-
CASSLLESGSTDTQYF	TGTGCCAGCAGTTTACTCGAATCAGGGAGCACAGATACGCAGTATTTT	16	TRBV12-3/TRBV12-4	TRBJ2-3	-	-
CSVLGTSGGADTQYF	TGCAGCGTTTTGGGGACTAGCGGGGGAGCAGATACGCAGTATTTT	15	TRBV29-1	TRBJ2-3	many	TRBD2
CASSLFGVDEQYF	TGCGCCAGCAGCTTGTTCGGTGTAGACGAGCAGTACTTC	13	TRBV5-1	TRBJ2-7	many	-
CASSLAVQANTEAFF	TGCGCCAGCAGCTTGGCCGTACAGGCGAACACTGAAGCTTTCTTT	15	TRBV5-1	TRBJ1-1	few	-
CASSFSGVGTDTQYF	TGTGCCAGCAGTTTTAGCGGTGTGGGCACAGATACGCAGTATTTT	15	TRBV6-5	TRBJ2-3	few	-
CASSFPQDTQYF	TGTGCCAGCAGTTTTCCCCAAGATACGCAGTATTTT	12	TRBV28	TRBJ2-3	few	-
CASIDPTIRKQYF	TGTGCCAGTATCGATCCCACGATCAGGAAGCAGTACTTC	13	TRBV19	TRBJ2-7	many	-
CASSLDYSSDTQYF	TGTGCCAGCAGCTTAGACTATAGCTCGGATACGCAGTATTTT	14	TRBV11-1	TRBJ2-3	few	-
CASSDLAGGPYEQYF	TGTGCCAGCAGCGATTTAGCGGGAGGGCCCTACGAGCAGTACTTC	15	TRBV27	TRBJ2-7	medium-sized	TRBD2
CASSGRAGETQYF	TGTGCTAGCTCCGGGAGGGCCGGTGAGACCCAGTACTTC	13	TRBV7-7	TRBJ2-5	-	TRBD2
CASSYRDRAEEQYF	TGTGCCAGCAGTTACCGGGACAGAGCGGAGGAGCAGTACTTC	14	TRBV6-2/TRBV6-3	TRBJ2-7	few	TRBD1
CASSDMPAMRDTQYF	TGTGCCAGCAGTGATATGCCCGCGATGCGGGATACGCAGTATTTT	15	TRBV2	TRBJ2-3	few	-